This T cell receptor beta chain was sequenced in a study of T-cell reconstitution after alpha-beta-depleted transplantation in children. The CDR3 is 16 residues long. V lost 6 bases and J 7 bases, leaving 21 bases between the germline ends. Germline V gene sequence: CDR1 MNHEY, CDR2 SMNVEV (reference sequence). A library of TCRbeta sequences, prepared with unique molecular identifiers, was generated. TCRdb passed the PCR reads through MiXCR, listing each CDR3 protein once. The table records about 240,000 distinct CDR3 sequences, 12% of them present only once. This clonotype was recorded many times. The rearrangement joins TRBV27 to TRBJ1-4; D is undetermined. This specimen was PBMCs from the stem cell graft donor, taken from the stem cell graft. The TCR originated in a human donor who donated a stem cell graft to a child with acute lymphoblastic leukemia. CDR3 sequence reads: CASSPLEGQDSEKLFF. CDR3 bases: TGTGCCAGCAGCCCCCTGGAAGGTCAAGATAGTGAAAAACTGTTTTTT. Full variable domain (rest looked up from reference TRBV27 and TRBJ1-4): EAQVTQNPRYLITVTGKKLTVTCSQNMNHEYMSWYRQDPGLGLRQIYYSMNVEVTDKGDVPEGYKVSRKEKRNFPLILESPSPNQTSLYFCASSPLEGQDSEKLFFGSGTQLSVL.